The source of this T cell receptor beta chain is a study of T cell responses to AZD1222 COVID-19 vaccine. This CDR3 spans 14 amino acids. Germline CDR1 and CDR2: SGHAT and FQDESV (reference sequence). Unmatched junction bases numbered 1, after V lost 1 base and J lost 3 bases. The assay was immunoSEQ multiplex PCR, and TCRdb's table has in-frame clones only and misses some. The sample holds approximately 110,000 clones, roughly 87% seen once. This chain links TRBV11-1 with TRBJ2-5, with 8 nucleotides matching TRBD2. The sequencing used peripheral blood, collected on day 0 of AZD1222 vaccination. This receptor was identified in an adult in good health. This chain's CDR3 is CASSLELAEETQYF. CDR3 DNA: TGTGCCAGCAGCTTAGAACTAGCGGAAGAGACCCAGTACTTC. Based on the CDR3 plus reference TRBV11-1 and TRBJ2-5, the full variable domain is EAEVAQSPRYKITEKSQAVAFWCDPISGHATLYWYRQILGQGPELLVQFQDESVVDDSQLPKDRFSAERLKGVDSTLKIQPAELGDSAMYLCASSLELAEETQYFGPGTRLLVL.